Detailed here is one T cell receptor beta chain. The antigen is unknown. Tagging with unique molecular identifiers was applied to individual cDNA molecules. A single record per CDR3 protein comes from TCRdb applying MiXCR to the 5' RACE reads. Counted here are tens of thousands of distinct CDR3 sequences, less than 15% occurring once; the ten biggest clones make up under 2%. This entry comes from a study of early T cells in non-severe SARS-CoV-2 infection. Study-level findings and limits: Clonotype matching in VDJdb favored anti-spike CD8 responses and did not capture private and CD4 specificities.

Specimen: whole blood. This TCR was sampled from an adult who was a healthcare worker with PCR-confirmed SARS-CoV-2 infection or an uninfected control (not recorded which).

The CDR3 reads CSASTSGGADTQYF. CDR3 DNA: TGCAGTGCTTCGACTAGCGGGGGGGCAGATACGCAGTATTTT. This chain links TRBV20-1 with TRBJ2-3, with 14 bases lining up with TRBD2. Per the germline V gene, CDR1 is DFQATT and CDR2 is SNEGSKA (reference sequence). CDR3 size: 14 residues. V trimming: 5 bases; J trimming: 4 bases; junction bases outside the gene matches: 2.